One and the same sample provided the 4 T cell receptor beta chains below, sequenced in a study of shared clonotypes between healthy human individuals (dated by TCRdb to 2020 to 2022). Libraries were built with the immunoSEQ multiplex PCR assay. TCRdb holds this immuneACCESS table with in-frame rearrangements only. Some clones are missing; in checked studies, unresolved V genes explain under half, and the rest has no known cause. The sample records a few million clones, 85% to 95% of which are singletons. About 0.39% of the sample is in the top ten clones. Sequenced material: naive CD4+ T cells from PBMCs. Sample cell subset or site, as interpreted from the label and publication: CD45RA+ positively selected. Receptors were obtained from a man aged 18-30 years in good health. Some clones in this sample may be carry-over from other donors' samples.

The chain uses TRBV2 and TRBJ1-1, with D perhaps TRBD1 (6 bases). Trimming removed 6 bases from V and 2 bases from J, with 16 bases in between. The CDR3 sequence is 15 residues long. The germline CDR1 and CDR2 sequences are SNHLY and FYNNEI. The CDR3 DNA follows: TGTGCCAGCAGCCCCGAGGGGGTCCGCAACACTGAAGCTTTCTTT. Its translation: CASSPEGVRNTEAFF.

The rearrangement joins TRBV6-5 to TRBJ2-5; no clear D. V lost 7 bases and J lost 0, with 12 bases in between. This CDR3 contains 14 residues. CDR1 and CDR2 from the germline V gene are MNHEY and SVGAGI. The CDR3 DNA is TGTGCCAGCACGGCGCGCGAGTACCAAGAGACCCAGTACTTC. This sequence encodes CASTAREYQETQYF.

In its sample, this clone was seen once. This chain connects TRBV7-2 to TRBJ2-3, with TRBD2 matching 9 bases. CDR1 is SGHTA, CDR2 FQGNSA, per germline. The CDR3 is 16 residues long. Germline trimming cut 2 bases from V and 2 bases from J; bases unmatched to any gene: 5. The CDR3 region is CASSLLLAGPTDTQYF. The CDR3 nucleotides are TGTGCCAGCAGCTTACTACTAGCGGGCCCCACAGATACGCAGTATTTT. The full variable domain, with the rest looked up from reference TRBV7-2 and TRBJ2-3, is GAGVSQSPSNKVTEKGKDVELRCDPISGHTALYWYRQSLGQGLEFLIYFQGNSAPDKSGLPSDRFSAERTGGSVSTLTIQRTQQEDSAVYLCASSLLLAGPTDTQYFGPGTRLTVL.

This clone was seen once. The CDR3 loop reads CASSLTPSGNNEQFF. The DNA for the CDR3 is TGTGCCAGCAGCTTAACCCCTAGCGGAAACAATGAGCAGTTCTTC. The J gene is TRBJ2-1, the V gene TRBV7-3, with 7 bases aligning to TRBD2. Germline loops: CDR1 SGHTA, CDR2 FQGTGA. The CDR3 sequence is 15 residues long. V lost 0 bases and J lost 5; bases outside the gene matches: 4.